These 13 T cell receptor beta chains came from one sample sequenced in a study of human T cells and chemical hapten exposure (dated by TCRdb to 2020 to 2022). Libraries were prepared through RACE. TCRdb names NextSeq 500 as the instrument used. The public reads were reanalyzed by TCRdb: fastp trimming at Q25, MiXCR alignment, in-frame beta chains only. Every distinct CDR3 protein forms one entry, paired with its most common genes and DNA. Within this sample are some 91,000 distinct CDR3 sequences, with around an eighth of them counted one time only. 2.1% of the sample belongs to the ten largest clones. The label giving this sample's time point can be read as: patch test 1, 2 weeks after DPC sensitization. The meaning of the sample's treatment or condition label: therapeutic diphenylcyclopropenone sensitization with weekly scalp DPC. The starting material was whole blood, obtained in connection with sensitization to the hapten diphenylcyclopropenone (DPC). The receptors here all came from a woman in her forties with alopecia areata. Some clones in this sample may be carry-over from other donors' samples.

V is TRBV12-3 or TRBV12-4 and J is TRBJ1-3, with 10 bases aligning to TRBD1. The V gene end was trimmed by 5 bases and the J gene end by 4 bases; junction bases not matched to a gene: 2. The CDR3 extends over 14 amino acids. The CDR3 spells CASSATGGGNTIYF. The CDR3 DNA reads as TGTGCCAGCAGTGCGACAGGGGGCGGAAACACCATATATTTT.

This clonotype was detected only a few times. The chain is built from TRBV5-4 and TRBJ1-2, with D unresolved. The CDR3 contains 14 residues. Deletions cut 0 bases from V and 8 bases from J, with 14 bases between. The germline V gene has CDR1 SGHNT and CDR2 YYREEE (reference sequence). The DNA for the CDR3 is TGTGCCAGCAGCTTGGCCCTGGGGTACGGCGGCTACACCTTC. It codes for CASSLALGYGGYTF. Supplemented by reference TRBV5-4 and TRBJ1-2, the full variable domain reads ETGVTQSPTHLIKTRGQQVTLRCSSQSGHNTVSWYQQALGQGPQFIFQYYREEENGRGNFPPRFSGLQFPNYSSELNVNALELDDSALYLCASSLALGYGGYTFGSGTRLTVV.

The gene calls are TRBV6-2 or TRBV6-3 and TRBJ1-5; D not resolved. Germline-derived CDR1 and CDR2 are MNHEY and SVGEGT. CDR3 length: 16 amino acids. With 5 bases removed from V and 2 bases from J, the gap between germline ends came to 16 bases. The CDR3 nucleotides are TGTGCCAGCAGTCCCGACCGCGGAACGGGCAATCAGCCCCAGCATTTT. It specifies CASSPDRGTGNQPQHF.

The rearrangement uses TRBV12-3 or TRBV12-4 and TRBJ2-1, with TRBD2 as a possible D gene (6 bases). With 3 bases removed from V and 6 bases from J, the gap between germline ends came to 18 bases. This CDR3 has 16 amino acids. The CDR3 reads CASSFRWGDGGNEQFF. CDR3 sequence (DNA): TGTGCCAGCAGTTTTCGGTGGGGGGATGGGGGCAATGAGCAGTTCTTC.

V and J are TRBV18 and TRBJ2-1, with a tentative D call TRBD2 (6 bases). CDR3 length: 16 amino acids. The germline V and J ends were trimmed by 4 bases and 2 bases, with 15 bases remaining between them. Germline values: CDR1 KGHSH, CDR2 LQKENI. Written as DNA, the CDR3 is TGTGCCAGCTCACGGTCCTCAGGGAGGACCTACAATGAGCAGTTCTTC. This gives the protein CASSRSSGRTYNEQFF.

The J gene is TRBJ2-1, the V gene TRBV6-2 or TRBV6-3; no firm D call. The CDR3 runs to 11 residues. From germline, CDR1 is MNHEY and CDR2 SVGEGT. With 3 bases removed from V and 5 bases from J, the gap between germline ends came to 2 bases. The CDR3 here is CASSYNNEQFF. CDR3 coding DNA: TGTGCCAGCAGTTATAACAATGAGCAGTTCTTC.

In this sample, this clonotype turned up a few times. This sequence joins TRBV15 and TRBJ1-5; D perhaps matches TRBD1 (5 bases). The germline V gene has CDR1 LNHNV and CDR2 YYDKDF (reference sequence). With 1 base removed from V and 0 bases from J, the gap between germline ends came to 7 bases. The CDR3 consists of 15 residues. The chain's CDR3 is CATSRVRGSNQPQHF. CDR3 nucleotides: TGTGCCACCAGCAGAGTTAGGGGTAGCAATCAGCCCCAGCATTTT.

The table lists this clonotype with a few counts. The genes are TRBV7-8 and TRBJ1-2, with D hard to call. This CDR3 is built from 15 residues. Looked up from germline, CDR1 is SGHVS and CDR2 is FQNEAQ. Trimming shortened V by 5 bases and J by 1 base, and 14 bases separated the two germline ends. DNA of the CDR3: TGTGCCAGCAGCGCGGACGGCCGCGTTAACTATGGCTACACCTTC. Its protein is CASSADGRVNYGYTF.

This clonotype has more than one count but fewer than ten. The chain links TRBV6-6 to TRBJ2-1; D may correspond to TRBD1 or TRBD2 (5 bases each). The CDR3 covers 13 residues. CDR1 is MNHNY, CDR2 SVGAGI, per germline (reference sequence). V was cut by 2 bases and J by 5 bases, with 7 bases left in between. The CDR3 bases are TGTGCCAGCAGTTACATGGGGGACAATGAGCAGTTCTTC. This codes for CASSYMGDNEQFF.

This clonotype was seen a few times. The chain joins TRBV5-1 to TRBJ2-2, with 7 bases aligning to TRBD1. This CDR3 is built from 14 residues. Losses at the gene ends were 2 bases for V and 6 bases for J; bases not matched to a gene: 4. Per germline, CDR1 SGHRS and CDR2 YFSETQ. DNA for the CDR3: TGCGCCAGCAGCTTTCAACAGGGGTCCGGGGAGCTGTTTTTT. It specifies CASSFQQGSGELFF. The full variable domain, its missing parts supplied by reference TRBV5-1 and TRBJ2-2, is KAGVTQTPRYLIKTRGQQVTLSCSPISGHRSVSWYQQTPGQGLQFLFEYFSETQRNKGNFPGRFSGRQFSNSRSEMNVSTLELGDSALYLCASSFQQGSGELFFGEGSRLTVL.

This clonotype was recorded at least ten times. The chain joins TRBV2 to TRBJ2-7; perhaps TRBD1 as D (6 bases). This CDR3 has 13 residues. V was trimmed by 6 bases and J by 6 bases, leaving 15 bases between them. Germline CDR1 and CDR2: SNHLY and FYNNEI. Here the CDR3 reads CASSDLTGTEQYF. The CDR3 DNA is TGTGCCAGCAGCGACCTAACAGGGACCGAGCAGTACTTC.

This chain uses TRBV18 with TRBJ2-7; D is perhaps TRBD2 (6 bases). From germline, CDR1 is KGHSH and CDR2 LQKENI. The CDR3 contains 14 residues. Trimming stripped 5 bases from V and 1 base from J, with 12 bases between. The CDR3 loop reads CASSGGTESYEQYF. In DNA form, the CDR3 reads TGTGCCAGCTCAGGAGGGACGGAGTCCTACGAGCAGTACTTC.

V and J are TRBV28 and TRBJ2-5; D uncertain. Trimming left V 3 bases short and J 3 bases short, with 8 bases between. Germline values: CDR1 MDHEN, CDR2 SYDVKM. CDR3 length equals 13 residues. In DNA, the CDR3 is TGTGCCAGCAGTTTCCGTATCAAAGAGACCCAGTACTTC. Residues: CASSFRIKETQYF.